These T cell receptor beta chains were read from a single sample in a study of blood T cell repertoires in COVID-19. The repertoire was sequenced with immunoSEQ multiplex PCR; TCRdb's copy has only in-frame clones and lacks some. The profile shows 200,000 to 300,000 clones, 70% to 90% of them singletons. Sample: PBMCs or T cells enriched from blood (not recorded which). The receptors come from a man between 45 and 60 years old who had been exposed to COVID-19. The CDR3 runs from the conserved cysteine through the conserved F or W. A D gene is named only where the DNA matches it firmly. Not every row has a clone size; where given, it reads once, few, many or a size class.

15	NA	TRBD1	TRBV2	TRBJ1-5	TGTGCCAGCAGTGAAGGGGGGACAGGAACCTCTCCCCAGCATTTT	CASSEGGTGTSPQHF
15	NA	TRBD1	TRBV18	TRBJ1-2	TGTGCCAGCTCACCACAGGGGGCTCCGGGCTATGGCTACACCTTC	CASSPQGAPGYGYTF
17	NA	TRBD1	TRBV7-2	TRBJ2-1	TGTGCCAGCAGCTTATTCTCAAGGACAGGGGTATCAAATGAGCAGTTCTTC	CASSLFSRTGVSNEQFF
15	NA	TRBD1	TRBV30	TRBJ2-5	TGTGCCTGGAGTACACCCAAGGGGGCACGAGAGACCCAGTACTTC	CAWSTPKGARETQYF
16	NA	TRBD2	TRBV5-1	TRBJ2-1	TGCGCCAGTGCGACGGCTGCGGGAGGCTACGCTGATGAGCAGTTCTTC	CASATAAGGYADEQFF
14	NA	TRBD1	TRBV2	TRBJ2-1	TGTGCCAGCAACAGGGACAGGTCCTATGATGAGCAGTTCTTC	CASNRDRSYDEQFF
15	once	TRBD2	TRBV5-4	TRBJ2-3	TGTGCCAGCAGCTTCACTAGCGGCCGTCTAGATACGCAGTATTTT	CASSFTSGRLDTQYF
15	few	NA	TRBV2	TRBJ1-6	TGTGCCAGCAGTGATAGGGCAGGGCCCAATTCACCCCTCCACTTT	CASSDRAGPNSPLHF
14	NA	NA	TRBV18	TRBJ2-5	TGTGCCAGCTCGCGACTACCGGGGTACGAGACCCAGTACTTC	CASSRLPGYETQYF
14	NA	NA	TRBV5-1	TRBJ1-1	TGCGCCAGCAGCTTGGTAGACGGGAGCCTTGAAGCTTTCTTT	CASSLVDGSLEAFF
17	NA	NA	TRBV7-3	TRBJ1-2	TGTGCCAGCAGCCCCTTTGGGGGGGGCGAGGAATTTTATGGCTACACCTTC	CASSPFGGGEEFYGYTF
16	NA	NA	TRBV27	TRBJ1-5	TGTGCCAGCAGTTTATTCGGCAGGGAGGGCAATCAGCCCCAGCATTTT	CASSLFGREGNQPQHF
18	once	TRBD2	TRBV5-1	TRBJ2-1	TGCGCCAGCAACTCCGAGCCCCCCGGGACTAGCGAGTTCAATGAGCAGTTCTTC	CASNSEPPGTSEFNEQFF
14	NA	TRBD1	TRBV6-5	TRBJ1-2	TGTGCCAGCAGCCAGAGACAGGGTACGGATGGCTACACCTTC	CASSQRQGTDGYTF
13	once	NA	TRBV30	TRBJ1-1	TGTGCCTGGTTTTGGGGCGAGAACACTGAAGCTTTCTTT	CAWFWGENTEAFF
14	NA	NA	TRBV18	TRBJ1-1	TGTGCCAGCTCACCAACAGGGAGAAGCACTGAAGCTTTCTTT	CASSPTGRSTEAFF
14	NA	TRBD2	TRBV20-1	TRBJ2-5	TGCAGTGCTAGTCGTGGGACTAGTCAACAGACCCAGTACTTC	CSASRGTSQQTQYF
15	NA	NA	TRBV3-1/TRBV3-2	TRBJ1-4	TGTGCCAGCAGCCAAGGGGGGGGCCCTGGCGAAAAACTGTTTTTT	CASSQGGGPGEKLFF
17	NA	NA	TRBV28	TRBJ2-6	TGTGCCAGCAGTTCATGGGGTCGGGGCTCTGGGGCCAACGTCCTGACTTTC	CASSSWGRGSGANVLTF
15	NA	NA	TRBV5-1	TRBJ2-2	TGCGCCAGCAGCTTGGATCCCCCCCCCGCCGGGGAGCTGTTTTTT	CASSLDPPPAGELFF
15	NA	NA	TRBV2	TRBJ1-2	TGTGCCAGCACCCTACTTTATCGGGGTGAGGGTGGCTACACCTTC	CASTLLYRGEGGYTF
16	NA	NA	TRBV6-5	TRBJ1-3	TGTGCCAGCAGTTACTCCTTGGCAGCGGCTGGAAACACCATATATTTT	CASSYSLAAAGNTIYF
13	NA	NA	TRBV30	TRBJ2-1	TGTGCCTGGGCGGAGGGGCCCCCCAATGAGCAGTTCTTC	CAWAEGPPNEQFF
13	NA	NA	TRBV19	TRBJ2-5	TGTGCCAGTAGTATCGGCAGGCAAGAGACCCAGTACTTC	CASSIGRQETQYF
15	NA	TRBD2	TRBV30	TRBJ2-3	TGTGCCTGGATCCGAGGGACTAGCTTTTCAGATACGCAGTATTTT	CAWIRGTSFSDTQYF
14	NA	TRBD1	TRBV6-5	TRBJ1-1	TGTGCCAGCAGTACCCGGACAGGGAGCACTGAAGCTTTCTTT	CASSTRTGSTEAFF
15	NA	TRBD1	TRBV7-9	TRBJ1-2	TGTGCCAGCAGCACGGGACAGAGCTCTAACTATGGCTACACCTTC	CASSTGQSSNYGYTF
12	NA	NA	TRBV29-1	TRBJ1-1	TGCAGCGTTGTAGCGCTTAACACTGAAGCTTTCTTT	CSVVALNTEAFF
15	NA	TRBD1	TRBV4-1	TRBJ1-1	TGCGCCAGCAGCCCCCGGGACAGGGGTCGCACTGAAGCTTTCTTT	CASSPRDRGRTEAFF
15	NA	NA	TRBV6-5	TRBJ1-1	TGTGCCAGCAGCCGCAGCAGGGGCTCGAACACTGAAGCTTTCTTT	CASSRSRGSNTEAFF
15	NA	NA	TRBV5-6	TRBJ1-3	TGTGCCAGCAGCTCGGGTCTTTACTCTGGAAACACCATATATTTT	CASSSGLYSGNTIYF
15	NA	TRBD1	TRBV5-4	TRBJ1-1	TGTGCCAGCAGCTTGGCAGACAGGGGAAGGACTGAAGCTTTCTTT	CASSLADRGRTEAFF
15	NA	NA	TRBV6-5	TRBJ2-5	TGTGCCAGCAGTTACGCAGGGGACCGTAAGAGAACCCAGTACTTC	CASSYAGDRKRTQYF
14	NA	TRBD1	TRBV2	TRBJ1-1	TGTGCCAGCAGTGAGACAGGGAAGTACACTGAAGCTTTCTTT	CASSETGKYTEAFF
15	NA	NA	TRBV18	TRBJ1-4	TGTGCCAGCTCACGCCAGGGTGCAACTAATGAAAAACTGTTTTTT	CASSRQGATNEKLFF
15	NA	TRBD1	TRBV7-2	TRBJ2-1	TGTGCCAGCAGCCGCGGGACAGGGACCTACAATGAGCAGTTCTTC	CASSRGTGTYNEQFF
16	once	NA	TRBV7-2	TRBJ2-2	TGTGCCAGCAGCTTAGGGTTCGCGAAGAACACCGGGGAGCTGTTTTTT	CASSLGFAKNTGELFF
15	NA	NA	TRBV6-5	TRBJ2-1	TGTGCCAGCAGTTACAGTGGGAGCTCCTACAATGAGCAGTTCTTC	CASSYSGSSYNEQFF
13	NA	NA	TRBV7-9	TRBJ1-1	TGTGCCAGCACCCTACAGGAGGGCACTGAAGCTTTCTTT	CASTLQEGTEAFF
13	NA	NA	TRBV9	TRBJ1-1	TGTGCCAGCAGCGTAGCGGGATACACTGAAGCTTTCTTT	CASSVAGYTEAFF
15	once	NA	TRBV11-3	TRBJ2-3	TGTGCCAGCAGCTCTGGACAACCTGGCACAGATACGCAGTATTTT	CASSSGQPGTDTQYF
15	NA	NA	TRBV18	TRBJ1-5	TGTGCCAGCTCACCATACAGGGATAGCAATCAGCCCCAGCATTTT	CASSPYRDSNQPQHF
13	NA	NA	TRBV30	TRBJ1-5	TGTGCCTGGAGTGGCGGGGGTAATCAGCCCCAGCATTTT	CAWSGGGNQPQHF
15	NA	TRBD1	TRBV4-1	TRBJ1-5	TGCGCCAGCAGCCCCCCCGACAGGGTCAATCAGCCCCAGCATTTT	CASSPPDRVNQPQHF
15	NA	TRBD2	TRBV11-2	TRBJ2-2	TGTGCCAGCAGCGTGACTAGCTCCAACACCGGGGAGCTGTTTTTT	CASSVTSSNTGELFF
15	NA	TRBD1	TRBV7-9	TRBJ2-7	TGTGCCAGCAGCTACCCGGGACAGGGGTTTTACGAGCAGTACTTC	CASSYPGQGFYEQYF
19	few	TRBD1	TRBV10-1	TRBJ1-3	TGCGCCAGCTTGTGGAGGGGACAGCAAGAGTCCTCCCCTGGAAACACCATATATTTT	CASLWRGQQESSPGNTIYF
17	NA	TRBD1	TRBV14	TRBJ2-5	TGTGCCAGCAGCCACGACCCGGGACAGGGTGACGGAGAGACCCAGTACTTC	CASSHDPGQGDGETQYF
15	NA	TRBD2	TRBV5-4	TRBJ2-5	TGTGCCAGCAGCCGGGGCGGCGGGGGGCCAGAGACCCAGTACTTC	CASSRGGGGPETQYF
12	NA	NA	TRBV10-2	TRBJ1-2	TGCGCCAGCAGTGCGGGGGTAATTGGCTACACCTTC	CASSAGVIGYTF
14	NA	NA	TRBV19	TRBJ1-1	TGTGCCAGTAGTATCGGCGCAGGGAGGACTGAAGCTTTCTTT	CASSIGAGRTEAFF
16	NA	NA	TRBV19	TRBJ2-1	TGTGCCAGTAGTATATACAGGCCAAGCTCCTACAATGAGCAGTTCTTC	CASSIYRPSSYNEQFF
13	once	NA	TRBV6-5	TRBJ2-7	TGTGCCAGCAGACCACAGGGAAGGTACGAGCAGTACTTC	CASRPQGRYEQYF
14	NA	NA	TRBV9	TRBJ2-4	TGTGCCAGCAGCGTTGGGGAGTCATTAAACATTCAGTACTTC	CASSVGESLNIQYF
12	NA	NA	TRBV5-6	TRBJ1-1	TGTGCCAGCAGCTTCTCGGACACTGAAGCTTTCTTT	CASSFSDTEAFF